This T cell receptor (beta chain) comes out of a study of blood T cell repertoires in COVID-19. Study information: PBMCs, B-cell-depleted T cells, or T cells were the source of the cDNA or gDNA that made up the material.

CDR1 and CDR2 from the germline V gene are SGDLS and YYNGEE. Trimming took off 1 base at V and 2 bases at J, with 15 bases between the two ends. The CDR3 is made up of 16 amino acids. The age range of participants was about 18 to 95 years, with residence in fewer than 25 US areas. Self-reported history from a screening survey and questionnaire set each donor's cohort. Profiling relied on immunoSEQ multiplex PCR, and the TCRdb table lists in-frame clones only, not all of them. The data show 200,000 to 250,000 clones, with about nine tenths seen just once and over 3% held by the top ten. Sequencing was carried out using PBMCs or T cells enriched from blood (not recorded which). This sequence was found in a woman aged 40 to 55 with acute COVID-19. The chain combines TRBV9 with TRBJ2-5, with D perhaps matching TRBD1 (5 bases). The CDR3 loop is CASSVRGRGVQETQYF. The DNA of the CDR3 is TGTGCCAGCAGCGTACGAGGAAGGGGCGTACAAGAGACCCAGTACTTC.